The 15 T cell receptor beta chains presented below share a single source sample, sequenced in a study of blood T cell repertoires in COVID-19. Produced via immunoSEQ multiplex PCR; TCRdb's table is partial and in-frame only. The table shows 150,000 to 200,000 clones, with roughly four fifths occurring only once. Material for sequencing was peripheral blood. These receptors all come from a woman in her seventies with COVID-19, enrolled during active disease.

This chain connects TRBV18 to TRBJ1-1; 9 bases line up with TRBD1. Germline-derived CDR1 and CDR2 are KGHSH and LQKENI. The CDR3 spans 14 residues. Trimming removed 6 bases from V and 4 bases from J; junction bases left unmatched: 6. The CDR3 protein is CASSPMTGGTEAFF. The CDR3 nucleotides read TGTGCCAGCTCGCCTATGACAGGGGGCACTGAAGCTTTCTTT.

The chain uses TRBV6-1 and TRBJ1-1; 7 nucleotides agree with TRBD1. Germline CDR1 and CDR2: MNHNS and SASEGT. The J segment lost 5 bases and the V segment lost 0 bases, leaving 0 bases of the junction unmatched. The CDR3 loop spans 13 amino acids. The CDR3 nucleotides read TGTGCCAGCAGTGAAGCACAGGGGACTGAAGCTTTCTTT. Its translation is CASSEAQGTEAFF.

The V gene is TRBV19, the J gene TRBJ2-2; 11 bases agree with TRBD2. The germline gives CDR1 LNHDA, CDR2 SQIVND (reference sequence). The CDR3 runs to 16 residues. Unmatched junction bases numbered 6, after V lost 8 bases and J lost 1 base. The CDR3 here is CASFYSGRGNTGELFF. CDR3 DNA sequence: TGTGCCAGTTTTTATAGCGGGAGGGGGAACACCGGGGAGCTGTTTTTT.

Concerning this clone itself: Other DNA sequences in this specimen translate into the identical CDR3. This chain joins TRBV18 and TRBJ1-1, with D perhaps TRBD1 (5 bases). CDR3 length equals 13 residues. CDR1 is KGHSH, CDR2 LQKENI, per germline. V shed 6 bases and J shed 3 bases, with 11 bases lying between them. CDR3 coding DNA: TGTGCCAGCTCGCCCGGAGGGGACACTGAAGCTTTCTTT. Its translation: CASSPGGDTEAFF.

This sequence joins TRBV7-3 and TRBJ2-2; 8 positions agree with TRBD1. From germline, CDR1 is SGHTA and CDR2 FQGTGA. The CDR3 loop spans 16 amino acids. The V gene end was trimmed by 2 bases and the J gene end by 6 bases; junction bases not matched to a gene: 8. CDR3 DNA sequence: TGTGCCAGCAGCTTACATCCGACAGGGGTTGCCGGGGAGCTGTTTTTT. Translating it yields CASSLHPTGVAGELFF.

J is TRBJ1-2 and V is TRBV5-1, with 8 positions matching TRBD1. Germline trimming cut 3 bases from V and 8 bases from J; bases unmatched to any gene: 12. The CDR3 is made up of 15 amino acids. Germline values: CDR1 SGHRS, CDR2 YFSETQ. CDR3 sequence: CASSYSTGEVWGYTF. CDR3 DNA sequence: TGCGCCAGCAGCTATTCGACAGGGGAGGTTTGGGGCTACACCTTC.

This CDR3 is CASSRPGQGAYEQYF. As DNA, the CDR3 is TGTGCCAGTAGTAGACCGGGACAGGGAGCCTACGAGCAGTACTTC. This sequence joins TRBV19 and TRBJ2-7; the match to TRBD1 covers 9 bases. Germline CDR1 and CDR2: LNHDA and SQIVND (reference sequence). V shed 4 bases and J 2 bases; nucleotides not matched to a gene: 6. The CDR3 is 15 residues long.

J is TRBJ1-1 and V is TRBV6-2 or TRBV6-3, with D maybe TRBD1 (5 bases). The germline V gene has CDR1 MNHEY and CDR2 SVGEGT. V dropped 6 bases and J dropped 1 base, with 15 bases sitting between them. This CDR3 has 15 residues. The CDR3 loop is CASSPVDTGNTEAFF. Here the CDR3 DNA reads TGTGCCAGCAGCCCTGTGGACACGGGGAACACTGAAGCTTTCTTT.

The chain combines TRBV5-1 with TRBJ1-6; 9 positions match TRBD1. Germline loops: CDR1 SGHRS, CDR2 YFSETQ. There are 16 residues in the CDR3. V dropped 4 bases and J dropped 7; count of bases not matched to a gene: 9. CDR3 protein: CASSPGTGTWNSPLHF. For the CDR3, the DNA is TGCGCCAGCAGCCCGGGGACAGGGACATGGAATTCACCCCTCCACTTT.

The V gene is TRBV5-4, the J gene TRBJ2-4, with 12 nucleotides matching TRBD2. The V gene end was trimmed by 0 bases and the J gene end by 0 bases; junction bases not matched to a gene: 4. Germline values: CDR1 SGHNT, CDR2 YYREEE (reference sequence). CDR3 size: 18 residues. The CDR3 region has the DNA TGTGCCAGCAGCTTGGGGACTAGCGGGGCTCTAGCCAAAAACATTCAGTACTTC. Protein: CASSLGTSGALAKNIQYF. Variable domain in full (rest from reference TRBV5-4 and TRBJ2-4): ETGVTQSPTHLIKTRGQQVTLRCSSQSGHNTVSWYQQALGQGPQFIFQYYREEENGRGNFPPRFSGLQFPNYSSELNVNALELDDSALYLCASSLGTSGALAKNIQYFGAGTRLSVL.

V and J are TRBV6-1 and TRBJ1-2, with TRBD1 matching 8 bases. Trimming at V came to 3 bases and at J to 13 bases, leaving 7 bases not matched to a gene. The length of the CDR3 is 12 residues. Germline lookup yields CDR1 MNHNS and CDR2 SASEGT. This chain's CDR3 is CASSERRTGCTF. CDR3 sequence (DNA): TGTGCCAGCAGTGAGAGGCGGACAGGGTGCACCTTC.

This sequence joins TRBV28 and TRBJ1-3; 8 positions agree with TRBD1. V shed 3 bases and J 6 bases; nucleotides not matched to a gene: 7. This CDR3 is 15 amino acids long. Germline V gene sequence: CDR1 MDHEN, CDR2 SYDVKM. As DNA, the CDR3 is TGTGCCAGCAGTTTGCCTGGACAGGGATCAAACACCATATATTTT. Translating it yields CASSLPGQGSNTIYF.

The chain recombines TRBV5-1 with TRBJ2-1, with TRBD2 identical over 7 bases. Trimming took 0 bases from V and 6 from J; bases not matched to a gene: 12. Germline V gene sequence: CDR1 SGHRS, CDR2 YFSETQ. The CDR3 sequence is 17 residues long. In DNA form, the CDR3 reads TGCGCCAGCAGCTTGGTGTCTAGCGGAACTTCGGGCAATGAGCAGTTCTTC. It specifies CASSLVSSGTSGNEQFF.

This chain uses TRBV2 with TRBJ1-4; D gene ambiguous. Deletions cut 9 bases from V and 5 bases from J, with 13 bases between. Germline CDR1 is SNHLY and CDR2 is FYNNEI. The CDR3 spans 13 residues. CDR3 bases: TGTGCCAGTCGACTACTGAAAAATGAAAAACTGTTTTTT. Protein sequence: CASRLLKNEKLFF.

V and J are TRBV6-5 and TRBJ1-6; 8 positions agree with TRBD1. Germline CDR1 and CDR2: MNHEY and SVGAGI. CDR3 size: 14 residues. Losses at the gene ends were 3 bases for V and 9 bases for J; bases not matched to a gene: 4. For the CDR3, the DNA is TGTGCCAGCAGTTATCGGGACAGGACTTCACCCCTCCACTTT. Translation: CASSYRDRTSPLHF.